The source of this TCR beta chain is a study of blood T cell repertoires in COVID-19. Background on the study: Whether acute or convalescent, the COVID-19 samples came from the United States, Italy and Spain. Sample material is recorded as cDNA or gDNA derived from T cells, B-cell-depleted T cells, or PBMCs.

The J segment lost 3 bases and the V segment lost 4 bases, leaving 5 bases of the junction unmatched. Per the germline V gene, CDR1 is SGDLS and CDR2 is YYNGEE. The CDR3 is made up of 14 amino acids. This clone was detected a few times. Authors' data handling: Estimates of nucleated cell counts were drawn from the amplification of reference gene primers. Clones were read by immunoSEQ multiplex PCR, and TCRdb kept only the in-frame ones, dropping some. D and trimming come from the DNA, and the V and J calls and clone size come from that table. The profile covers about 170,000 clones, with around 81% appearing a single time and approximately 2.5% taken by the ten largest.

The sequenced material came from peripheral blood. The receptor comes from a human donor with acute or convalescent COVID-19. The donor label of this sample is uncertain. This chain links TRBV9 with TRBJ1-1; 8 bases line up with TRBD1. CDR3 region: CASSYGQGDTEAFF. The CDR3 nucleotides are TGTGCCAGCAGCTACGGACAGGGCGACACTGAAGCTTTCTTT.